Below, 15 T cell receptor beta chains from the same sample are listed, as sequenced in a study of shared clonotypes between healthy human individuals. Method: immunoSEQ multiplex PCR; TCRdb's copy keeps in-frame clones and lacks some. The data show 2 million to 3 million clones, around nine tenths seen once. Sequencing used naive CD4+ T cells sorted from blood. Subset described: CD45RA+ positively selected. The receptors were sampled from a young man in good health.

J is TRBJ2-1 and V is TRBV11-2; no definite D call. The CDR3 runs 15 residues. V lost 3 bases and J 5 bases, leaving 14 bases between the germline ends. CDR1 SGHAT and CDR2 FQNNGV come from the germline V gene. DNA for the CDR3: TGTGCCAGCAGCTTTGGCGGCAAACGCAACAATGAGCAGTTCTTC. As protein: CASSFGGKRNNEQFF.

J is TRBJ2-1 and V is TRBV5-1; maybe TRBD1 (5 bases). The CDR3 consists of 15 residues. Germline CDR1 reads SGHRS; CDR2 reads YFSETQ. The V end lost 0 bases, the J end lost 4 bases, and 11 bases lay between the germline ends. The CDR3 DNA reads as TGCGCCAGCAGCTTGGGGCCAGGGCCGTACAATGAGCAGTTCTTC. Residues: CASSLGPGPYNEQFF.

The chain couples TRBV7-6 to TRBJ1-1; D call uncertain. The V gene lost 5 bases and the J gene lost 4 bases, with 11 bases spanning the gap. This CDR3 has 13 amino acids. Germline CDR1 SGHVS, CDR2 FNYEAQ. DNA of the CDR3: TGTGCCAGCAGCCTAGGTTGGGCCACTGAAGCTTTCTTT. Amino acid sequence: CASSLGWATEAFF.

V gene TRBV5-4 combines with J gene TRBJ1-1; 7 bases match TRBD1. The germline V gene has CDR1 SGHNT and CDR2 YYREEE (reference sequence). The junction had 4 bases not matched to a gene; V was cut back by 0 bases and J by 2 bases. This CDR3 is built from 15 residues. This CDR3 reads CASSLENRGNTEAFF. The CDR3 nucleotides are TGTGCCAGCAGCTTGGAAAACAGGGGCAACACTGAAGCTTTCTTT. The full variable domain, in which reference TRBV5-4 and TRBJ1-1 provide the parts outside the CDR3, is ETGVTQSPTHLIKTRGQQVTLRCSSQSGHNTVSWYQQALGQGPQFIFQYYREEENGRGNFPPRFSGLQFPNYSSELNVNALELDDSALYLCASSLENRGNTEAFFGQGTRLTVV.

The chain is built from TRBV30 and TRBJ2-1; D remains unclear. CDR3 length: 13 amino acids. Germline-derived CDR1 and CDR2 are GTSNPN and SVGIG (reference sequence). Trimming left V 6 bases short and J 9 bases short, with 18 bases between. In DNA form, the CDR3 reads TGTGCCTGCTCGACGTACACTCGAGGTGAGCAGTTCTTC. As protein: CACSTYTRGEQFF.

This clone turned up a few times. This chain joins TRBV6-1 and TRBJ1-5; D remains unclear. V dropped 8 bases and J dropped 3 bases, with 11 bases sitting between them. Germline V gives CDR1 MNHNS, CDR2 SASEGT. There are 13 residues in the CDR3. CDR3: CASERGVNQPQHF. The CDR3 DNA is TGTGCCAGCGAGCGCGGCGTCAATCAGCCCCAGCATTTT.

J is TRBJ1-2 and V is TRBV10-2, with 7 bases identical to TRBD1. CDR1 is WSHSY, CDR2 SAAADI, per germline. The CDR3 runs to 15 residues. Trimming removed 3 bases from V and 5 bases from J; junction bases left unmatched: 9. The DNA for the CDR3 is TGCGCCAGCAGTGACCCATCAGGGGGAGGGTATGGCTACACCTTC. Translating gives CASSDPSGGGYGYTF.

The genes are TRBV10-1 and TRBJ2-2; tentative D call: TRBD1 (5 bases). This CDR3 contains 13 residues. CDR1 is WNHNN and CDR2 is SYGVQD in the germline V gene (reference sequence). Deletions cut 3 bases from V and 5 bases from J, with 7 bases between. The CDR3 sequence: CASSDRATGELFF. DNA of the CDR3: TGCGCCAGCAGTGACAGGGCAACCGGGGAGCTGTTTTTT.

The chain joins TRBV5-1 to TRBJ2-3; 10 nucleotides agree with TRBD2. The CDR3 has 15 residues. V gave up 7 bases and J gave up 0 bases; unmatched junction bases: 5. Germline loops: CDR1 SGHRS, CDR2 YFSETQ. CDR3 in DNA: TGCGCCAGCCACCAGACTAGCGGGAGCACAGATACGCAGTATTTT. Amino acid sequence: CASHQTSGSTDTQYF.

The CDR3 spells CASSQTSTYEQYF. As DNA, the CDR3 is TGCGCCAGCAGTCAAACTAGCACGTACGAGCAGTACTTC. The chain recombines TRBV5-1 with TRBJ2-7; tentative D call: TRBD2 (6 bases). V was cut by 5 bases and J by 4 bases, with 13 bases left in between. Germline assignment: CDR1 SGHRS and CDR2 YFSETQ. CDR3 length: 13 residues. The full variable domain, in which reference TRBV5-1 and TRBJ2-7 provide the parts outside the CDR3, is KAGVTQTPRYLIKTRGQQVTLSCSPISGHRSVSWYQQTPGQGLQFLFEYFSETQRNKGNFPGRFSGRQFSNSRSEMNVSTLELGDSALYLCASSQTSTYEQYFGPGTRLTVT.

This rearrangement joins TRBV6-5 to TRBJ1-1; D remains ambiguous. The CDR3 extends over 15 amino acids. Trimming removed 7 bases at V and 4 bases at J, with 19 bases between. The germline V gene has CDR1 MNHEY and CDR2 SVGAGI. CDR3: CASIPTPGAGTEAFF. The CDR3 DNA reads TGTGCCAGCATACCAACTCCGGGTGCCGGCACTGAAGCTTTCTTT.

J is TRBJ1-6 and V is TRBV2; no clear D gene. V lost 2 bases and J 5 bases, leaving 1 base between the germline ends. This CDR3 region has 12 residues. The germline gives CDR1 SNHLY, CDR2 FYNNEI. CDR3 sequence reads: CASSEHNSPLHF. CDR3 DNA: TGTGCCAGCAGTGAACATAATTCACCCCTCCACTTT.

The V and J genes are TRBV14 and TRBJ2-7; 8 bases map to TRBD2. V trimming: 1 base; J trimming: 2 bases; junction bases outside the gene matches: 4. This CDR3 has 15 residues. Germline V gene sequence: CDR1 SGHDN, CDR2 FVKESK. CDR3 DNA sequence: TGTGCCAGCAGCCAAGGTCCAGCGGGAGCCTACGAGCAGTACTTC. Translation gives CASSQGPAGAYEQYF. Supplemented by reference TRBV14 and TRBJ2-7, the full variable domain reads EAGVTQFPSHSVIEKGQTVTLRCDPISGHDNLYWYRRVMGKEIKFLLHFVKESKQDESGMPNNRFLAERTGGTYSTLKVQPAELEDSGVYFCASSQGPAGAYEQYFGPGTRLTVT.

The gene calls are TRBV6-6 and TRBJ2-7, with 8 bases aligning to TRBD1. This CDR3 is 15 amino acids long. Looked up from germline, CDR1 is MNHNY and CDR2 is SVGAGI (reference sequence). The J segment lost 1 base and the V segment lost 5 bases, leaving 7 bases of the junction unmatched. CDR3 sequence: CASSNTQGASYEQYF. CDR3 sequence (DNA): TGTGCCAGCAGTAATACTCAGGGGGCATCCTACGAGCAGTACTTC.

J is TRBJ1-1 and V is TRBV6-5; 10 positions match TRBD1. Germline V gives CDR1 MNHEY, CDR2 SVGAGI. The V and J ends lost 6 bases and 10 bases, in that order; junction bases with no gene match: 8. The CDR3 runs to 13 residues. The CDR3 DNA sequence: TGTGCCAGCAGGGATATCCGGGACAGGGGAGCTTTCTTT. As protein: CASRDIRDRGAFF.